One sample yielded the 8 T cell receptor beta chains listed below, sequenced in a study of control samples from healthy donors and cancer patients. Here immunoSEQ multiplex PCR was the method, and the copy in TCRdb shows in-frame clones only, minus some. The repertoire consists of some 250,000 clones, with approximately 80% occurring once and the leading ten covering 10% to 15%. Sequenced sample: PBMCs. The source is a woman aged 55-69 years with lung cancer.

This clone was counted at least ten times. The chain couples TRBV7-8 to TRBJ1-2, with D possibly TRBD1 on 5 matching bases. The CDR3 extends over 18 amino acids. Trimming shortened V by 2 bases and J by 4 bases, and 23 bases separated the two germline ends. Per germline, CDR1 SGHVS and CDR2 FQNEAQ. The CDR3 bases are TGTGCCAGCAGCTTATACTTCGAGACAGACACTATCGGCTATGGCTACACCTTC. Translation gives CASSLYFETDTIGYGYTF.

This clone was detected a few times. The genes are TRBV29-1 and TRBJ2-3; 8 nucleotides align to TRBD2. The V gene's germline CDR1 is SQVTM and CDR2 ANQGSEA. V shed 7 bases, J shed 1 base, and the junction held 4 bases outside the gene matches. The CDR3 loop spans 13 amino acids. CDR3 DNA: TGCAGCGGGGATAGCGGGGGCACAGATACGCAGTATTTT. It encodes CSGDSGGTDTQYF.

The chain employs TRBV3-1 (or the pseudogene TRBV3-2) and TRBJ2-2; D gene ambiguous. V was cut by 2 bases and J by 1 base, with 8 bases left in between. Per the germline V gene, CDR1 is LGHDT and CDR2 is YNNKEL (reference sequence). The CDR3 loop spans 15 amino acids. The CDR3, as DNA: TGTGCCAGCAGCCAACGAGCATTGAACACCGGGGAGCTGTTTTTT. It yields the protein CASSQRALNTGELFF.

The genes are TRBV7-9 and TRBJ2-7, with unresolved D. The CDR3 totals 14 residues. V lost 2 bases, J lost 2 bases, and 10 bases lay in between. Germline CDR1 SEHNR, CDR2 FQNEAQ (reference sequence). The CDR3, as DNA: TGTGCCAGCAGCTTATCAGGCAGCACCTACGAGCAGTACTTC. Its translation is CASSLSGSTYEQYF.

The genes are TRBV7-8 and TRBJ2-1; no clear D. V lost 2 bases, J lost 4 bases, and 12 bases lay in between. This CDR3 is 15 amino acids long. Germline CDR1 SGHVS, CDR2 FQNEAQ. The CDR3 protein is CASSLRSELYNEQFF. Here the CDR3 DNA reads TGTGCCAGCAGCTTACGGAGCGAATTATACAATGAGCAGTTCTTC.

CDR3 DNA: TGCGCCAGCAGCTCCGACAGGCTCACCGGGGAGCTGTTTTTT. Encoded protein: CASSSDRLTGELFF. The J gene is TRBJ2-2, the V gene TRBV5-1, with a tentative D call TRBD1 (6 bases). The CDR3 has 14 residues. V was shortened by 3 bases and J by 4 bases, with 10 bases between the two germline ends. Germline V gene data show CDR1 as SGHRS and CDR2 as YFSETQ.

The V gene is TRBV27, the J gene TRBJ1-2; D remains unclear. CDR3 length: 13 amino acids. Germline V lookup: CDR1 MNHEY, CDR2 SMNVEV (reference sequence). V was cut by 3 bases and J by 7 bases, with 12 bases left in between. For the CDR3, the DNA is TGTGCCAGCAGTTTTTCTGGTTCGCTTGGCTACACCTTC. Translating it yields CASSFSGSLGYTF.

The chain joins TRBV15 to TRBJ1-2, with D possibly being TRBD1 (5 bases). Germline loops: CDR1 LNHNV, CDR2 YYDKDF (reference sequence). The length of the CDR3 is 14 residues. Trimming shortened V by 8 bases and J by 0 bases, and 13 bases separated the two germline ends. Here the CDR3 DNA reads TGTGCCACCCATGACAGTGGAGCTAACTATGGCTACACCTTC. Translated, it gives CATHDSGANYGYTF.